Sequencing of this T cell receptor (beta chain) was carried out in a study of T cell changes during pregnancy in multiple sclerosis. The germline V and J ends were trimmed by 0 bases and 8 bases, with 17 bases remaining between them. CDR1 and CDR2 (germline): GTSNPN, SVGIG (reference sequence). This CDR3 contains 15 residues. Repertoires were generated with immunoSEQ multiplex PCR, while TCRdb's copy carries only in-frame clones and drops some. The data hold approximately 40,000 clones, with approximately 90% observed a single time. This sequence originates from a female donor with multiple sclerosis, enrolled in a pregnancy study. The chain combines TRBV30 with TRBJ1-3; D might be TRBD1 (5 bases). This material consisted of CD4+ T cells from peripheral blood mononuclear cells, taken in the first trimester of pregnancy. CDR3 nucleotide sequence: TGTGCCTGGAGTGTACCGGGGAGGGGTTTGGACACCATATATTTT. It is translated as CAWSVPGRGLDTIYF.